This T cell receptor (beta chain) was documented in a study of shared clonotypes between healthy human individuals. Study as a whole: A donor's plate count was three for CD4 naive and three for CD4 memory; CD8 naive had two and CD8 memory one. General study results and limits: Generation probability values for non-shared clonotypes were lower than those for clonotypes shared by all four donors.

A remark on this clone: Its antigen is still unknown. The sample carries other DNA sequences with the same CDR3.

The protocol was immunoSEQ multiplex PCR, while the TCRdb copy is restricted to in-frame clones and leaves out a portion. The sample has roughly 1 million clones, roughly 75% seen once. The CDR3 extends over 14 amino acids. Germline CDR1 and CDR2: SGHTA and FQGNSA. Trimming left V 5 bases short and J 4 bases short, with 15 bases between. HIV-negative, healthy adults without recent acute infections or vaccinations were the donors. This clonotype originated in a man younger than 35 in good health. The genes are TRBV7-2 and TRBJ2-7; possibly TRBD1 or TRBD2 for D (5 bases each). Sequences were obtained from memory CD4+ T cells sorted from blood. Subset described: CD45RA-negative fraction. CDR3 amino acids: CASSLGRGRYEQYF. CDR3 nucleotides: TGTGCCAGCAGCCTCGGAAGGGGACGGTACGAGCAGTACTTC.